Listed here are 24 T cell receptor beta chains from one sample, sequenced in a study of cytotoxic CD8 clonotypes in ibrutinib-treated CLL. Sequencing used immunoSEQ multiplex PCR; TCRdb keeps in-frame clones, though not all of them. The profile shows more than 200,000 clones, about four fifths of them singletons. The material sequenced was PBMCs, taken after 12 months of ibrutinib treatment. These receptors were taken from a human donor with chronic lymphocytic leukemia.

V and J are TRBV7-3 and TRBJ1-2; perhaps TRBD1 as D (5 bases). CDR3 size: 13 residues. Germline loops: CDR1 SGHTA, CDR2 FQGTGA. V was cut by 5 bases and J by 4 bases, with 11 bases left in between. The CDR3, as DNA: TGTGCCAGCAGCCTCGGGGACCGCTATGGCTACACCTTC. Residues: CASSLGDRYGYTF.

V usage is TRBV6-1 and J usage is TRBJ1-4; unclear D gene. The CDR3 sequence is 14 residues long. CDR1 is MNHNS, CDR2 SASEGT, per germline. The V gene lost 4 bases and the J gene lost 5 bases, with 11 bases spanning the gap. DNA for the CDR3: TGTGCCAGCAGTGTAAGGACCGAGAATGAAAAACTGTTTTTT. It translates to CASSVRTENEKLFF.

V gene TRBV14 combines with J gene TRBJ1-2, with D uncertain. Deletions cut 5 bases from V and 3 bases from J, with 16 bases between. Germline loops: CDR1 SGHDN, CDR2 FVKESK. This CDR3 spans 15 amino acids. The CDR3 DNA reads as TGTGCCAGCAGCACAGACCTCGCAGCTGACTATGGCTACACCTTC. It translates to CASSTDLAADYGYTF.

In its sample, this clone was seen once. J is TRBJ2-7 and V is TRBV2; TRBD1 matches at 9 bases. Trimming cost V 6 bases and J 2 bases; bases outside gene matches: 11. This CDR3 is built from 16 residues. The germline V gene has CDR1 SNHLY and CDR2 FYNNEI. Written as DNA, the CDR3 is TGTGCCAGCAGCCACTACCGGGACAGGGTCGCCTACGAGCAGTACTTC. As protein: CASSHYRDRVAYEQYF.

This clone was recorded only once. This chain uses TRBV6-5 with TRBJ1-2; D is possibly TRBD1 (5 bases). The V end lost 2 bases, the J end lost 0 bases, and 10 bases lay between the germline ends. CDR3 length: 15 residues. Germline loops: CDR1 MNHEY, CDR2 SVGAGI. As DNA, the CDR3 is TGTGCCAGCAGTTACGGGGGAGCCTCTAACTATGGCTACACCTTC. Translating it yields CASSYGGASNYGYTF.

This rearrangement joins TRBV28 to TRBJ1-2; 7 bases are a match to TRBD1. This CDR3 is 15 amino acids long. Unmatched junction bases numbered 6, after V lost 2 bases and J lost 3 bases. The germline gives CDR1 MDHEN, CDR2 SYDVKM. The CDR3 protein is CASSLMDRRYYGYTF. In DNA form, the CDR3 reads TGTGCCAGCAGTTTAATGGACAGGAGGTACTATGGCTACACCTTC.

The chain joins TRBV2 to TRBJ2-1; D call uncertain. Germline V lookup: CDR1 SNHLY, CDR2 FYNNEI. The CDR3 is 14 amino acids. V was pared by 5 bases and J by 0 bases, with 8 bases between. The CDR3 DNA is TGTGCCAGCAGTTACAGAAGCTCCTACAATGAGCAGTTCTTC. Its translation: CASSYRSSYNEQFF.

This chain joins TRBV5-1 and TRBJ1-2, with D perhaps matching TRBD1 (6 bases). With 4 bases removed from V and 8 bases from J, the gap between germline ends came to 15 bases. Per the germline V gene, CDR1 is SGHRS and CDR2 is YFSETQ. The CDR3 is made up of 13 amino acids. The DNA for the CDR3 is TGCGCCAGCAGCCCTAATCCAGGGGAGGGCTACACCTTC. Translated: CASSPNPGEGYTF.

This clone was recorded only once. The chain carries TRBV21-1 and TRBJ1-1; the table's D call, TRBD1, has no DNA check behind it. TRBV21-1 is listed as a pseudogene. The CDR3 loop spans 16 amino acids. CDR3 protein: CASSKDAQDRATEAFF. Written as DNA, the CDR3 is TGTGCCAGCAGCAAAGATGCGCAGGACAGGGCCACTGAAGCTTTCTTT.

The chain is built from TRBV7-9 and TRBJ2-7; D possibly corresponds to TRBD1 (7 bases). CDR1 and CDR2 (germline): SEHNR, FQNEAQ (reference sequence). The CDR3 sequence is 15 residues long. Trimming pared 1 base from V and 0 bases from J, leaving 10 bases between. DNA for the CDR3: TGTGCCAGCAGCTTAGGACAGGGACTCTCCTACGAGCAGTACTTC. Its translation is CASSLGQGLSYEQYF.

This clone was recorded once. V is TRBV18 and J is TRBJ1-3; perhaps TRBD1 as D (6 bases). The CDR3 covers 15 residues. The ends were cut back, 5 bases at V and 4 bases at J, with 15 bases in the middle. CDR1 is KGHSH, CDR2 LQKENI, per germline. The CDR3 DNA sequence: TGTGCCAGCTCAGGAAGGGACATACGGGGAAACACCATATATTTT. As protein: CASSGRDIRGNTIYF.

This chain links TRBV7-9 with TRBJ1-2; D gene unclear. The V gene's germline CDR1 is SEHNR and CDR2 FQNEAQ (reference sequence). The CDR3 length is 12 residues. V lost 2 bases to trimming and J lost 8 bases, with 9 bases between them. CDR3 bases: TGTGCCAGCAGCTTATACCTTGGGGGCTACACCTTC. Translating it yields CASSLYLGGYTF.

The chain uses TRBV5-1 and TRBJ1-1; D is ambiguous. In germline, CDR1 is SGHRS, CDR2 YFSETQ. Trimming took off 3 bases at V and 0 bases at J, with 6 bases between the two ends. The CDR3 consists of 13 residues. The chain's CDR3 is CASSSGVNTEAFF. CDR3 DNA: TGCGCCAGCAGCTCAGGAGTGAACACTGAAGCTTTCTTT.

This chain joins TRBV16 and TRBJ2-3; the D is unclear. This CDR3 contains 16 residues. CDR1 is KGHSY, CDR2 FQNENV, per germline. The V and J ends lost 0 bases and 5 bases respectively, with 15 bases between them. CDR3 nucleotide sequence: TGTGCCAGCAGCCAATCAGGGCGAGTCAATCTAGATACGCAGTATTTT. It translates to CASSQSGRVNLDTQYF.

This rearrangement joins TRBV18 to TRBJ2-7; 10 nucleotides line up with TRBD1. V trimming: 1 base; J trimming: 2 bases; junction bases outside the gene matches: 5. CDR3 length: 16 amino acids. Germline CDR1 and CDR2: KGHSH and LQKENI. CDR3 in DNA: TGTGCCAGCTCACCACTGGGGACAGGGGAAGCCTACGAGCAGTACTTC. This gives the protein CASSPLGTGEAYEQYF. The complete variable domain, with remaining parts taken from reference TRBV18 and TRBJ2-7, reads NAGVMQNPRHLVRRRGQEARLRCSPMKGHSHVYWYRQLPEEGLKFMVYLQKENIIDESGMPKERFSAEFPKEGPSILRIQQVVRGDSAAYFCASSPLGTGEAYEQYFGPGTRLTVT.

As concerns this clone: Germline is not matched at one junction end, which may reflect a read error. The chain links TRBV7-7 to TRBJ2-3; D ambiguous. This CDR3 comprises 14 residues. CDR1 and CDR2 (germline): SSHAT, FNYEAQ (reference sequence). CDR3 bases: TGTGCTAGCAGCTTAGTCGGCACCACAGATACGCAGTATTTT. It translates to CASSLVGTTDTQYF.

The chain carries TRBV28 and TRBJ2-2; tentative D call: TRBD1 (5 bases). Trimming shortened V by 5 bases and J by 5 bases, and 9 bases separated the two germline ends. This CDR3 has 13 residues. The V gene's germline CDR1 is MDHEN and CDR2 SYDVKM. CDR3 protein: CASSTQETGELFF. CDR3 coding DNA: TGTGCCAGCAGTACACAGGAGACCGGGGAGCTGTTTTTT.

The J gene is TRBJ2-1, the V gene TRBV5-4; no clear D gene. This CDR3 region has 13 residues. Germline V gene lookup returns CDR1 SGHNT and CDR2 YYREEE (reference sequence). Trimming removed 3 bases from V and 4 bases from J, with 8 bases in between. This CDR3 is CASSSDRYNEQFF. The DNA of the CDR3 is TGTGCCAGCAGCTCCGACCGGTACAATGAGCAGTTCTTC.

In its sample, this clone was seen once. This chain links TRBV10-3 with TRBJ2-5, with D maybe TRBD1 (6 bases). Germline values: CDR1 ENHRY, CDR2 SYGVKD. The CDR3 loop spans 15 amino acids. Trimming removed 6 bases from V and 4 bases from J, with 18 bases in between. CDR3 coding DNA: TGTGCCATCAGCGGATCCGGGACGGACAGAGAGACCCAGTACTTC. Residues: CAISGSGTDRETQYF.

The J gene is TRBJ2-1, the V gene TRBV11-3; D gene ambiguous. Germline V gene data show CDR1 as SGHNT and CDR2 as YENEEA. The CDR3 extends over 16 amino acids. Trimming shortened V by 5 bases and J by 4 bases, and 18 bases separated the two germline ends. The CDR3 bases are TGTGCCAGCAGCCCCGATGCGGTCTTAGGGTACAATGAGCAGTTCTTC. As protein: CASSPDAVLGYNEQFF.

The gene calls are TRBV19 and TRBJ2-1, with D possibly being TRBD2 (5 bases). V was clipped by 3 bases and J by 4 bases, with 7 bases between them. The CDR3 loop spans 13 amino acids. Germline V gene data show CDR1 as LNHDA and CDR2 as SQIVND (reference sequence). This CDR3 is CASSMDSYNEQFF. Written as DNA, the CDR3 is TGTGCCAGTAGTATGGACTCTTACAATGAGCAGTTCTTC.

The chain is built from TRBV25-1 and TRBJ1-1, with D uncertain. This CDR3 has 13 residues. The germline gives CDR1 MGHDK, CDR2 SYGVNS. V was pared by 5 bases and J by 3 bases, with 10 bases between. CDR3 DNA: TGTGCCAGCAGTATGGCTATGGACACTGAAGCTTTCTTT. As protein: CASSMAMDTEAFF.

The genes are TRBV19 and TRBJ2-4; D is uncertain. V was trimmed by 3 bases and J by 9 bases, leaving 12 bases between them. Germline V gene data show CDR1 as LNHDA and CDR2 as SQIVND (reference sequence). This CDR3 is built from 13 residues. The CDR3 DNA reads TGTGCCAGTAGTATCCCTGGGTTCGGCATTCAGTACTTC. Translation gives CASSIPGFGIQYF.

CDR3 in DNA: TGTGCCAGCACCGTGGGACATGACCTCGGGGCCCAGCATTTT. Its translation: CASTVGHDLGAQHF. The rearrangement joins TRBV2 to TRBJ1-5, with TRBD1 as a possible D gene (6 bases). The V gene's germline CDR1 is SNHLY and CDR2 FYNNEI. V was trimmed by 7 bases and J by 11 bases, leaving 21 bases between them. The CDR3 covers 14 residues.